A selection of T cell receptor beta chains follows, all from one sample in a study of cytomegalovirus exposure and HLA in healthy donors. Assay used: immunoSEQ multiplex PCR; TCRdb lists only in-frame clones, some missing. The table lists some 120,000 clones, 74% of them singletons. Sample: PBMCs. The receptors stem from a woman aged 45-65 years in good health and CMV-seropositive. The CDR3 runs from the conserved cysteine through the conserved F or W. The D gene is left open where the match is weak. The size entry is marked missing in some rows and otherwise reads once, few, many or a size class.

abundance | j_gene | v_gene | d_gene | CDR3nt | CDR3aa
- | TRBJ1-5 | TRBV10-3 | - | TGTGCCATCAGTGTGGCAGGGAGCAATCAGCCCCAGCATTTT | CAISVAGSNQPQHF
- | TRBJ2-2 | TRBV10-3 | TRBD1 | TGTGCCATCAGTGAAGCCGGGACAGCCACCGGGGAGCTGTTTTTT | CAISEAGTATGELFF
few | TRBJ2-5 | TRBV9 | TRBD2 | TGTGCCAGCAGCGTAGCTGGACTAGCGGGAGAGACCCAGTACTTC | CASSVAGLAGETQYF
- | TRBJ2-6 | TRBV5-1 | TRBD1 | TGCGCCAGCAGCCCAGTACAGGGGGAGAGCTCTGGGGCCAACGTCCTGACTTTC | CASSPVQGESSGANVLTF
- | TRBJ2-5 | TRBV7-9 | - | TGTGCCAGCAGCCTGCCCGGAGGAGGGGAGACCCAGTACTTC | CASSLPGGGETQYF
- | TRBJ1-6 | TRBV6-1 | TRBD1 | TGTGCCAGCAGTGATCCACCGGGACAGCGGAATTCACCCCTCCACTTT | CASSDPPGQRNSPLHF
- | TRBJ1-5 | TRBV30 | - | TGTGCCTGGAGTAGGAGTTACAATCAGCCCCAGCATTTT | CAWSRSYNQPQHF
- | TRBJ2-1 | TRBV6-6 | - | TGTGCCACCCTCTGGCTAGCTTACAATGAGCAGTTCTTC | CATLWLAYNEQFF
- | TRBJ2-3 | TRBV5-4 | - | TGTGCCAGCAGCTTGTTAGCTAGACCAGATACGCAGTATTTT | CASSLLARPDTQYF
- | TRBJ2-7 | TRBV4-3 | TRBD1 | TGCGCCAGCAGCACGACGAGGACAGGGGGCGAGCAGTACTTC | CASSTTRTGGEQYF
- | TRBJ2-1 | TRBV19 | - | TGTGCCAGTAGTAAGAACCCTTTGAGCTCCTACAATGAGCAGTTCTTC | CASSKNPLSSYNEQFF
few | TRBJ2-3 | TRBV5-1 | TRBD2 | TGCGCCAGCAGCTCCTCCGGGGGGATCCCAGATACGCAGTATTTT | CASSSSGGIPDTQYF
- | TRBJ1-2 | TRBV14 | - | TGTGCCAGCAGCCCATTCCATTTCGACAGGATAGATGGCTACACCTTC | CASSPFHFDRIDGYTF
- | TRBJ2-5 | TRBV5-1 | - | TGCGCCAGCAGCTTGCCGTCGGAGACCCAGTACTTC | CASSLPSETQYF
- | TRBJ2-1 | TRBV6-5 | TRBD2 | TGTGCCAGCAGACCGGGGGGGAGCTCCTACAATGAGCAGTTCTTC | CASRPGGSSYNEQFF
- | TRBJ1-5 | TRBV28 | - | TGTGCCAGCAGTTCCCCTCTGAGGCAGCCCCAGCATTTT | CASSSPLRQPQHF
- | TRBJ1-6 | TRBV25-1 | - | TGTGCCAGCAGTGAATACACAGGCACAAATTCACCCCTCCACTTT | CASSEYTGTNSPLHF